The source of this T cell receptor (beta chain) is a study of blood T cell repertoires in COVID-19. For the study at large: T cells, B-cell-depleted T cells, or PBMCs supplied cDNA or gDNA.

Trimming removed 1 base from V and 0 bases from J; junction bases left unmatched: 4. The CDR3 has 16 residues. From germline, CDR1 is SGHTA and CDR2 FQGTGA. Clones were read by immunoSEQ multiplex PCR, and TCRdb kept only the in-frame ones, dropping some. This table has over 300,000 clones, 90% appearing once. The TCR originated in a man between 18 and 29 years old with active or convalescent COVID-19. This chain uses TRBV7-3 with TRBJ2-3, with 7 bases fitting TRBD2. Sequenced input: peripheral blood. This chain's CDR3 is CASSLKASGSTDTQYF. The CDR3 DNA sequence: TGTGCCAGCAGCTTAAAGGCTAGCGGTAGCACAGATACGCAGTATTTT.